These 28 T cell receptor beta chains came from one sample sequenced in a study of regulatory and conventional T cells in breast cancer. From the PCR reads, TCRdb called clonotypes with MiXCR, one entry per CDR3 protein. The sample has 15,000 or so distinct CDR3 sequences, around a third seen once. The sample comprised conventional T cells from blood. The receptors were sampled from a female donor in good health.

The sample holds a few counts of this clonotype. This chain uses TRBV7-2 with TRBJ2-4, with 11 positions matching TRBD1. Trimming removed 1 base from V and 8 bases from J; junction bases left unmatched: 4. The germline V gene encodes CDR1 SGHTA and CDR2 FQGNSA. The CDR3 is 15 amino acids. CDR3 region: CASSLGLGQGDIQYF. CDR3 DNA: TGTGCCAGCAGCTTAGGATTGGGACAGGGGGACATTCAGTACTTC.

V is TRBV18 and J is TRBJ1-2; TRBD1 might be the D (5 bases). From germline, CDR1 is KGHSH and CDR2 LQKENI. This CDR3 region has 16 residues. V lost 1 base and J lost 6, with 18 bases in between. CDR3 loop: CASSPRVSGTGDGYTF. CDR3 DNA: TGTGCCAGCTCACCACGGGTAAGCGGTACAGGCGATGGCTACACCTTC.

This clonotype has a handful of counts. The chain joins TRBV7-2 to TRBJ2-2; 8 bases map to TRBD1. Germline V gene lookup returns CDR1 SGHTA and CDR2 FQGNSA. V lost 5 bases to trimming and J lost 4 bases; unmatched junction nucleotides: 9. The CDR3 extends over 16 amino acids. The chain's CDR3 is CASSPTRTGRTGELFF. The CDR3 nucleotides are TGTGCCAGCAGCCCCACTCGGACAGGGCGCACCGGGGAGCTGTTTTTT.

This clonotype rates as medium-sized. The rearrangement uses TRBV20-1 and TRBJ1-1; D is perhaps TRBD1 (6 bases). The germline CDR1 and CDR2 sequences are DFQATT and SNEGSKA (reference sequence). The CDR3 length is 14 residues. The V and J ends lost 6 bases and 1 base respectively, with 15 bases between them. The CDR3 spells CSATRGGQNTEAFF. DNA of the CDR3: TGCAGTGCCACCCGGGGGGGGCAGAACACTGAAGCTTTCTTT.

The CDR3 DNA reads as TGTGCCAGCAGTTTGCCCTTCCTCGGCACAAACACTTCCGTCGATCAGCCCCAGCATTTT. Protein product: CASSLPFLGTNTSVDQPQHF. The genes are TRBV27 and TRBJ1-5; D gene ambiguous. The V and J ends lost 3 bases and 5 bases respectively, with 29 bases between them. Looked up from germline, CDR1 is MNHEY and CDR2 is SMNVEV (reference sequence). This CDR3 is built from 20 residues.

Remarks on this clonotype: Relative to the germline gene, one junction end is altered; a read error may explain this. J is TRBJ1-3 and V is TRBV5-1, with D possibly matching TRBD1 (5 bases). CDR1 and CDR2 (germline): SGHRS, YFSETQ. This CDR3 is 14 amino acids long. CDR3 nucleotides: TGCGCCAGCAGCCGCGACAGCTCTGGAAACACCGTATATTTT. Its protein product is CASSRDSSGNTVYF.

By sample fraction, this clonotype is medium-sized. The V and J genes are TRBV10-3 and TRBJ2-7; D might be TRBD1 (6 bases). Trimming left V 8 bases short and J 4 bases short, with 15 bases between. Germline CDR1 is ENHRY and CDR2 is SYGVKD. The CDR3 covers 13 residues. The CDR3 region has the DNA TGTGCCATCGCCCGGGACAATCTGTACGAGCAGTACTTC. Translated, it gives CAIARDNLYEQYF.

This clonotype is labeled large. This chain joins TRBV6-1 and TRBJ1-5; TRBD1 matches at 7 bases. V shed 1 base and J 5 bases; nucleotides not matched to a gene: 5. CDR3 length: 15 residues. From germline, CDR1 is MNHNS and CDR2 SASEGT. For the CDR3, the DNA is TGTGCCAGCAGTGAAGGGGACAGAGGGTATCAGCCCCAGCATTTT. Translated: CASSEGDRGYQPQHF.

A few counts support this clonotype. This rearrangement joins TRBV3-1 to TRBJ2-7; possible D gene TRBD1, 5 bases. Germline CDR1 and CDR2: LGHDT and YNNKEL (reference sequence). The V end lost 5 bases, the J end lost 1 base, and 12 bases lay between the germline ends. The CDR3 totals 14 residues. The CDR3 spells CASSKTTVSYEQYF. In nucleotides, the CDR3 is TGTGCCAGCAGCAAGACGACAGTTTCCTACGAGCAGTACTTC.

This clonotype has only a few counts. CDR3 sequence (DNA): TGCGCCAGCAGCTTGGCCGATCAGGGATCCTACGAGCAGTACTTC. Its translation is CASSLADQGSYEQYF. The V and J genes are TRBV5-1 and TRBJ2-7; tentatively, D is TRBD1 (5 bases). The V and J ends lost 0 bases and 1 base respectively, with 11 bases between them. CDR3 size: 15 residues. Germline lookup yields CDR1 SGHRS and CDR2 YFSETQ.

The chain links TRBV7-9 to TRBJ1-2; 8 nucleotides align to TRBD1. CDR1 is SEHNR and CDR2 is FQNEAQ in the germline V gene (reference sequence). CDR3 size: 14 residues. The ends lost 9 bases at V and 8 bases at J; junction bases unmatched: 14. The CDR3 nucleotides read TGTGCCAGAAGCGCCGCGGACAGGGCAGGGGGCTACACCTTC. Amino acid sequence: CARSAADRAGGYTF. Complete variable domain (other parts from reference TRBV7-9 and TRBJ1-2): DTGVSQNPRHKITKRGQNVTFRCDPISEHNRLYWYRQTLGQGPEFLTYFQNEAQLEKSRLLSDRFSAERPKGSFSTLEIQRTEQGDSAMYLCARSAADRAGGYTFGSGTRLTVV.

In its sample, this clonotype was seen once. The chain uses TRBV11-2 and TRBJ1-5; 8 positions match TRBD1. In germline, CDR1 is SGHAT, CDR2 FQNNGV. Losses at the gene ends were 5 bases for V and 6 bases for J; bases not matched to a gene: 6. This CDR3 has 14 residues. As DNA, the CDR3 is TGTGCCAGCAGCCCGACAGGGGTGGGTCAGCCCCAGCATTTT. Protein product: CASSPTGVGQPQHF.

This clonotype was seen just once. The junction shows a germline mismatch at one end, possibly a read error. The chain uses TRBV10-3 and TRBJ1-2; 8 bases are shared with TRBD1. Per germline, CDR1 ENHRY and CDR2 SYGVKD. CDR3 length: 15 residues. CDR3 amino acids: CAITPTGGKTYGYAF. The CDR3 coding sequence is TGTGCCATCACTCCCACAGGGGGTAAGACCTATGGCTACGCCTTC.

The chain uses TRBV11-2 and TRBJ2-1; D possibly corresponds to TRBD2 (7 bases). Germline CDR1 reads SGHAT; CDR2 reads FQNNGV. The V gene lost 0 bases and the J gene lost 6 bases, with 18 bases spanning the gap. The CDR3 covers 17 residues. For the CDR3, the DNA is TGTGCCAGCAGCTTAGAGGGGAGGGGGGGCCCGTGCAATGAGCAGTTCTTC. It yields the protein CASSLEGRGGPCNEQFF. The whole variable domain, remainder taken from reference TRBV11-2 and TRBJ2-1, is EAGVAQSPRYKIIEKRQSVAFWCNPISGHATLYWYQQILGQGPKLLIQFQNNGVVDDSQLPKDRFSAERLKGVDSTLKIQPAKLEDSAVYLCASSLEGRGGPCNEQFFGPGTRLTVL.

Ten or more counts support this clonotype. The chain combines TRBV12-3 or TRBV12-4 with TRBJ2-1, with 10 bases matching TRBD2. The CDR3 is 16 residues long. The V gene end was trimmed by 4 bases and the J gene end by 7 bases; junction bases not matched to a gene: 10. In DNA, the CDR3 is TGTGCCAGCAGTTCCGCCCCGGGACTAGCGATAAATGAGCAGTTCTTC. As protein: CASSSAPGLAINEQFF.

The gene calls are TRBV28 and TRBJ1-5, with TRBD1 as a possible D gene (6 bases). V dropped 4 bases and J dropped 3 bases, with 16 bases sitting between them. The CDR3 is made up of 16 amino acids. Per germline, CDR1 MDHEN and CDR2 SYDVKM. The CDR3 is CASSSQRQDLNQPQHF. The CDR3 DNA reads TGTGCCAGCAGTTCCCAAAGACAGGACCTCAATCAGCCCCAGCATTTT.

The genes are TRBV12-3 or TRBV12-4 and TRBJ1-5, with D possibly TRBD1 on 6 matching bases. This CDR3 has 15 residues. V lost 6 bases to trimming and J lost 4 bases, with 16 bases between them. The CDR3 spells CASSVYGGPNQPQHF. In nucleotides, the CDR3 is TGTGCCAGCAGCGTTTATGGGGGGCCAAATCAGCCCCAGCATTTT.

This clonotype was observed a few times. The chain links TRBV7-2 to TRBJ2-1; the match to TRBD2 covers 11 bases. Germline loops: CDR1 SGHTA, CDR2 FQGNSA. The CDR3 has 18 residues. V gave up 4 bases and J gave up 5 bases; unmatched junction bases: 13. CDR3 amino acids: CASSSPGVAGGINNEQFF. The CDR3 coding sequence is TGTGCCAGCAGCTCCCCCGGGGTAGCGGGAGGGATTAACAATGAGCAGTTCTTC.

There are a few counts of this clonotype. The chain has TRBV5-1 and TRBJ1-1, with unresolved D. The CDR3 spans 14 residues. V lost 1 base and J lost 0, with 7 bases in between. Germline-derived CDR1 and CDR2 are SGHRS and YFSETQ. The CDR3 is CASSLTFMNTEAFF. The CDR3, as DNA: TGCGCCAGCAGCTTGACCTTTATGAACACTGAAGCTTTCTTT.

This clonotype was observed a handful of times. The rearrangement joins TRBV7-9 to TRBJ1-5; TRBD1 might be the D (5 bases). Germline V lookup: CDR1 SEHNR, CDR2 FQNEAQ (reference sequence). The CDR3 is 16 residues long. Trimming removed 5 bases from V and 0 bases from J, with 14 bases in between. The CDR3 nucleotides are TGTGCCAGCAGCCAAGACGGGGGATATAGCAATCAGCCCCAGCATTTT. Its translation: CASSQDGGYSNQPQHF.

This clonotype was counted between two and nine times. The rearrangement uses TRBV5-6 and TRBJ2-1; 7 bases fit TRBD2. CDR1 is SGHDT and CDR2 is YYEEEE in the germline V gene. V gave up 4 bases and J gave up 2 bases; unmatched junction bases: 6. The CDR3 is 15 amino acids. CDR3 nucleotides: TGTGCCAGCAGCCCGGGAGGAGTGGCCTACAATGAGCAGTTCTTC. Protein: CASSPGGVAYNEQFF.

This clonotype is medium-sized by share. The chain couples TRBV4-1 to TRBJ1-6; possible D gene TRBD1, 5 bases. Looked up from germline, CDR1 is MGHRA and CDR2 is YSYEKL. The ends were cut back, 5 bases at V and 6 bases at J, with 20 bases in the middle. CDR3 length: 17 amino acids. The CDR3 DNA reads TGCGCCAGCAGCTACAAGATAAGGGACTTCTCTAATTCACCCCTCCACTTT. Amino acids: CASSYKIRDFSNSPLHF.

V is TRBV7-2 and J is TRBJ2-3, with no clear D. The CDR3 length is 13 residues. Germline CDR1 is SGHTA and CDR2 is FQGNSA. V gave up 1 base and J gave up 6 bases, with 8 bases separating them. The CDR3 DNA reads TGTGCCAGCAGCTTAGAACTTTCGGATACGCAGTATTTT. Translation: CASSLELSDTQYF. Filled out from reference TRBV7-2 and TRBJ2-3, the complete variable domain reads GAGVSQSPSNKVTEKGKDVELRCDPISGHTALYWYRQSLGQGLEFLIYFQGNSAPDKSGLPSDRFSAERTGGSVSTLTIQRTQQEDSAVYLCASSLELSDTQYFGPGTRLTVL.

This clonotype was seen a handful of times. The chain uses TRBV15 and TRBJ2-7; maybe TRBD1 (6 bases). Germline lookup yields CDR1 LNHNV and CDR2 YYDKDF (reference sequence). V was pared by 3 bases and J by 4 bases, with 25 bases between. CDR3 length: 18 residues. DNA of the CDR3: TGTGCCACCAGCAGCGTTGGTGTTAGGGGGAGCTCCACTTACGAGCAGTACTTC. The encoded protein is CATSSVGVRGSSTYEQYF. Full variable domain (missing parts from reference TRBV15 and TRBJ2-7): DAMVIQNPRYQVTQFGKPVTLSCSQTLNHNVMYWYQQKSSQAPKLLFHYYDKDFNNEADTPDNFQSRRPNTSFCFLDIRSPGLGDTAMYLCATSSVGVRGSSTYEQYFGPGTRLTVT.

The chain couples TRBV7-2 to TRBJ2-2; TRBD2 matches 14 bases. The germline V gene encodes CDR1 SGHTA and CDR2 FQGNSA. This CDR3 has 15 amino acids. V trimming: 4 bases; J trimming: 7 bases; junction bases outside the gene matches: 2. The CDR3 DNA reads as TGTGCCAGCAGCTCCGGACTAGCGGGGGGCGGGGAGCTGTTTTTT. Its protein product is CASSSGLAGGGELFF. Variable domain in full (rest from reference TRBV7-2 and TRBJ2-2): GAGVSQSPSNKVTEKGKDVELRCDPISGHTALYWYRQSLGQGLEFLIYFQGNSAPDKSGLPSDRFSAERTGGSVSTLTIQRTQQEDSAVYLCASSSGLAGGGELFFGEGSRLTVL.

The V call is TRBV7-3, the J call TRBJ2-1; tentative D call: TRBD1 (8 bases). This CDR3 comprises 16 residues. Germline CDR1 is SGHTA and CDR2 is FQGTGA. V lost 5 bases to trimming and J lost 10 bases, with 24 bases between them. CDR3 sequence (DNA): TGTGCCAGCAGCCCACAGGGGGGGGATTTCGCGGGAGAGCAGTTCTTC. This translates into CASSPQGGDFAGEQFF.

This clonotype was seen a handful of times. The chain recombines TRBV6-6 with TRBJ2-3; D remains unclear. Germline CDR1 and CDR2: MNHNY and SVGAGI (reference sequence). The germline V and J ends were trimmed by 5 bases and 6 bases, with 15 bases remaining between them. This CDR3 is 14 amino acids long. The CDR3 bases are TGTGCCAGCAGTACCCCCTCCTTCACGGATACGCAGTATTTT. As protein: CASSTPSFTDTQYF.

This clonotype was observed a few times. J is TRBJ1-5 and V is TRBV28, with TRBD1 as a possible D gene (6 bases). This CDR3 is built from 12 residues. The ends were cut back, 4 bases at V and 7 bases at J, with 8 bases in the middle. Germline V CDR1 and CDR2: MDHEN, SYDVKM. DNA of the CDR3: TGTGCCAGCAGTTCAGGGGACCAGCCCCAGCATTTT. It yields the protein CASSSGDQPQHF.